This record concerns one TCR beta chain sequence. This entry belongs to a study of shared clonotypes between healthy human individuals. Study in general: Ranging from 18 to 49 in age, donors were two women and a few men.

Naive CD8 cells comprised CD45RO-negative, CCR7-positively selected cells, excluding terminally differentiated effector memory CD45RA+ cells. Sequencing was at deep level. Roughly 200 ng DNA, 30,000 or so T cell genomes, went into each sorted-subset replicate PCR. The assay was immunoSEQ multiplex PCR, and TCRdb's table has in-frame clones only and misses some. The table has around 1.9 million clones, approximately 94% seen once. The specimen sequenced was naive CD8+ T cells from PBMCs. The sequence was collected from a man aged 18 to 30 in good health. Some clones in this sample may be carry-over from other donors' samples.

The chain's CDR3 is CASSLGPTSSYNEQFF. CDR3 in DNA: TGCGCCAGCAGCTTGGGGCCCACCAGCTCCTACAATGAGCAGTTCTTC. The rearrangement joins TRBV5-1 to TRBJ2-1; no reliable D call. The CDR3 runs to 16 residues. The V gene lost 0 bases and the J gene lost 0 bases, with 10 bases spanning the gap. Germline V gene sequence: CDR1 SGHRS, CDR2 YFSETQ.